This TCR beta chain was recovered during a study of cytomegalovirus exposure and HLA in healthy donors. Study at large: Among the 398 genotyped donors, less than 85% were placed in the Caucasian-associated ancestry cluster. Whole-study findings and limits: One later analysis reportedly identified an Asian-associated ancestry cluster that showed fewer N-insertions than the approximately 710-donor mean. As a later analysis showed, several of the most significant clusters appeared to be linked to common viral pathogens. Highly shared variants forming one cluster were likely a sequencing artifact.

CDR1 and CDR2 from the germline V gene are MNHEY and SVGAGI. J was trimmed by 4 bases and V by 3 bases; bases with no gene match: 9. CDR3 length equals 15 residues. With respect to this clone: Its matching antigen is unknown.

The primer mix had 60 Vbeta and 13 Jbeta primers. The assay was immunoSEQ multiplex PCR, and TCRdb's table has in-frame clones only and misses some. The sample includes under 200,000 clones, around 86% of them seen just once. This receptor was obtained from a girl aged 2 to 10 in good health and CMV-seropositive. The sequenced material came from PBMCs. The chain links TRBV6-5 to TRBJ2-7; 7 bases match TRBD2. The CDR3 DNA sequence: TGTGCCAGCAGTTATAGCGGGTTACAAAATTACGAGCAGTACTTC. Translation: CASSYSGLQNYEQYF.